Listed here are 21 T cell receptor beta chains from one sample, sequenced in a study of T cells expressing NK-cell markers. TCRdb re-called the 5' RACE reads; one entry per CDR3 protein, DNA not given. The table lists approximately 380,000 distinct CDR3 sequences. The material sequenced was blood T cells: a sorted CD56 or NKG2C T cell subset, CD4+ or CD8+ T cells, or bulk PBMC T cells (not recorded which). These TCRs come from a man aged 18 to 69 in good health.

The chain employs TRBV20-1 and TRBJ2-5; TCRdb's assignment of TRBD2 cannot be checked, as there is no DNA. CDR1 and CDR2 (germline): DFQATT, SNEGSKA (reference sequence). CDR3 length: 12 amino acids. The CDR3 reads CSANGRGETQYF.

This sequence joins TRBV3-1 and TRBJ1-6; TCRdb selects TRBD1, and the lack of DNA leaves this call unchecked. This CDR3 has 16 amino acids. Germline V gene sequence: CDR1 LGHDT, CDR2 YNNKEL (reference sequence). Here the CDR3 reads CASSVYGAGYNSPLHF.

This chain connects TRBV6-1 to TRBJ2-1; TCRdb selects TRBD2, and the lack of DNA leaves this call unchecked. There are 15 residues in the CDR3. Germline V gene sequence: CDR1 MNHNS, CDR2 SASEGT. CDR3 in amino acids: CASSSSGAKLNEQFF.

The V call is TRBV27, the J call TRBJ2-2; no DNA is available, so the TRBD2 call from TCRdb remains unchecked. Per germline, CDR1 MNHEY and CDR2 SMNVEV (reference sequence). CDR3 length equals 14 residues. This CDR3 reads CASRRATYTGELFF.

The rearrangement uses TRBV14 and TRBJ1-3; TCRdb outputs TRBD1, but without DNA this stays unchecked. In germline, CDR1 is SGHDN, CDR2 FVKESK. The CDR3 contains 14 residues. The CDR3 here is CASSLQQVRNTIYF.

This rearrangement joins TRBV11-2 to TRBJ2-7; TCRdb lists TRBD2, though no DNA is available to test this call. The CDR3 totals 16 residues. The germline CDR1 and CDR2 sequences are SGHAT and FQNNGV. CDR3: CASSRLAGTSSYEQYF.

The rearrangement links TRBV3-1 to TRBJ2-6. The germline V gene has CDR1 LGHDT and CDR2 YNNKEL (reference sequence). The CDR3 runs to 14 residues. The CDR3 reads CASARPGGANVLTF.

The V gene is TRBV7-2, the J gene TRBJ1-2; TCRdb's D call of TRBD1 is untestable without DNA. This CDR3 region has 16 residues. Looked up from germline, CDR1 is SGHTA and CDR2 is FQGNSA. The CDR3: CASSLASTGRGYGYTF. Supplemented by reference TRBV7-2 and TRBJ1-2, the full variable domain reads GAGVSQSPSNKVTEKGKDVELRCDPISGHTALYWYRQSLGQGLEFLIYFQGNSAPDKSGLPSDRFSAERTGGSVSTLTIQRTQQEDSAVYLCASSLASTGRGYGYTFGSGTRLTVV.

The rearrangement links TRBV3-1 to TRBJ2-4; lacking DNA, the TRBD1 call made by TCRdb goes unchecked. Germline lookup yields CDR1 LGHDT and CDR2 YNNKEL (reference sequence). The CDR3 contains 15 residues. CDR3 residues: CASSRGQGLGNIQYF.

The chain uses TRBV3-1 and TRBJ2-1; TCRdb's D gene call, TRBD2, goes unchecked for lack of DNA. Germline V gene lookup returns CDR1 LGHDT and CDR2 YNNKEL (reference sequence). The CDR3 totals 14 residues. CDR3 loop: CASSVAGGLTEQFF.

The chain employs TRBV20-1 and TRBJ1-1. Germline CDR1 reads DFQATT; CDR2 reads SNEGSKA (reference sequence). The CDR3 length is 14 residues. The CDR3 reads CSAEKDGRGTEAFF.

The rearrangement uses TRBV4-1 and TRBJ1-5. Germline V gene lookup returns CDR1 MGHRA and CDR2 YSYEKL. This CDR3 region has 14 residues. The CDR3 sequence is CASSQGGYNQPQHF.

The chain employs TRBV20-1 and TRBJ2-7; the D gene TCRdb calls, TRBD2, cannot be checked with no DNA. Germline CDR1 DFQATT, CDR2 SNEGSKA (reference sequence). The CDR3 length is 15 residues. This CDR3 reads CSALPGTSGSYEQYF.

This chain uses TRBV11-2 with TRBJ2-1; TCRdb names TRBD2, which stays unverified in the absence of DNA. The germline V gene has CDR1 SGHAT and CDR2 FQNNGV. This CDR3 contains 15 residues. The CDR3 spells CASSLAQSSYNEQFF.

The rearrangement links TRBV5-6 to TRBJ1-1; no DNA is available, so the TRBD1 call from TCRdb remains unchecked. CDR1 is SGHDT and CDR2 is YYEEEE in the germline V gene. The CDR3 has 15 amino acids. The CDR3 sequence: CASSWFDRVRTEAFF.

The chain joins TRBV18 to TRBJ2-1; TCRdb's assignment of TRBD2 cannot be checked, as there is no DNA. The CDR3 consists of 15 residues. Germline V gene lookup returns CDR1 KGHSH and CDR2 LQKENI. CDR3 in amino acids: CASSQASGGRNEQFF.

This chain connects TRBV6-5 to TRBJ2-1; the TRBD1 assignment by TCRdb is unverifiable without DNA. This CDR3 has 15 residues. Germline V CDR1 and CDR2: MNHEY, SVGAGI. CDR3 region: CASSFDRGRGNEQFF.

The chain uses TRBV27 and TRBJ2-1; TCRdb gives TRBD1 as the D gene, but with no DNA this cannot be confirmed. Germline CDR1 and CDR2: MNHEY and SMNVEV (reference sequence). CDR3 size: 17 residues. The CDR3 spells CASTLGGVRGIYNEQFF.

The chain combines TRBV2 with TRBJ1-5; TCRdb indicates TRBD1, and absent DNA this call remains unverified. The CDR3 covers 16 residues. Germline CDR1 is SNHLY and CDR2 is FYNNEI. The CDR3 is CASSVSQIYSNQPQHF.

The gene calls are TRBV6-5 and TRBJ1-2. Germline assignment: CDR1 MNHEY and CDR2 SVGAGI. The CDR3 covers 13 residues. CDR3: CASSYSTAIGYTF.

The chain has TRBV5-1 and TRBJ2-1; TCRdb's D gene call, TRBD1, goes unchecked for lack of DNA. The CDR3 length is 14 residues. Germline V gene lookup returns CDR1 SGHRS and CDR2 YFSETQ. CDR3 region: CASSLARDINEQFF. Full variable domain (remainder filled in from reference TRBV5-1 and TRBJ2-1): KAGVTQTPRYLIKTRGQQVTLSCSPISGHRSVSWYQQTPGQGLQFLFEYFSETQRNKGNFPGRFSGRQFSNSRSEMNVSTLELGDSALYLCASSLARDINEQFFGPGTRLTVL.